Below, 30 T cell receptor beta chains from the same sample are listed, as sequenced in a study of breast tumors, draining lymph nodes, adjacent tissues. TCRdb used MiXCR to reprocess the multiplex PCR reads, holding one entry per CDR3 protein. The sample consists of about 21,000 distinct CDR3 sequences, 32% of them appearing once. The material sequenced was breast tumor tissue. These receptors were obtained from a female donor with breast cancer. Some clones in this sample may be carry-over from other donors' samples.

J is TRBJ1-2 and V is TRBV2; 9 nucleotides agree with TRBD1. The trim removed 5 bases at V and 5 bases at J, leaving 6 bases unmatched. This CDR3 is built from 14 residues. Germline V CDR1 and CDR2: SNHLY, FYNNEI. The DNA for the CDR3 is TGTGCCAGCAGTCTACAGGGGGCAGGGTATGGCTACACCTTC. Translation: CASSLQGAGYGYTF.

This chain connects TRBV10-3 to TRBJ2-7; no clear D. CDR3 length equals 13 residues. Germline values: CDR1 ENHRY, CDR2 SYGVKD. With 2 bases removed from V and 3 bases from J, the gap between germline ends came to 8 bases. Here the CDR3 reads CAISEGPGYEQYV. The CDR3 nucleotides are TGTGCCATCAGTGAGGGGCCCGGCTACGAGCAGTACGTC.

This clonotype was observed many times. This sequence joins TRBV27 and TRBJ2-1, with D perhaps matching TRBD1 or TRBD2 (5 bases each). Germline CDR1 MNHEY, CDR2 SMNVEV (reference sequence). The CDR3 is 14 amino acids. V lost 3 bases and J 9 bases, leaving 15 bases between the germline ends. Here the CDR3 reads CASSFGDASGEQFF. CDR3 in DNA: TGTGCCAGCAGTTTCGGGGACGCTTCAGGTGAGCAGTTCTTC.

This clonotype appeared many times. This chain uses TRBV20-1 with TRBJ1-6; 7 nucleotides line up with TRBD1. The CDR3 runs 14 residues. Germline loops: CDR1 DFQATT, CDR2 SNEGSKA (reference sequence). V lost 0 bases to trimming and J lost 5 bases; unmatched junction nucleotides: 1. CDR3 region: CSAREQGNNSPLHF. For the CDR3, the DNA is TGCAGTGCTAGAGAACAGGGGAATAATTCACCCCTCCACTTT.

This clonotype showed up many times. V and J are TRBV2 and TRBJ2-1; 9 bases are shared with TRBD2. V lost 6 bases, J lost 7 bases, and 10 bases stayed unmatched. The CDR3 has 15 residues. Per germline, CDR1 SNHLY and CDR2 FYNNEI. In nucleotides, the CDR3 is TGTGCCAGCAGGGTTCTAGCGGGAACGGTTAATGAGCAGTTCTTC. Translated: CASRVLAGTVNEQFF.

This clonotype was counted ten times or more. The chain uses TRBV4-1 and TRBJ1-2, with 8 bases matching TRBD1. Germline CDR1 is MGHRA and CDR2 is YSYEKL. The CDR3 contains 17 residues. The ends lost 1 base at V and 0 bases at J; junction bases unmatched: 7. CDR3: CASSQARMTGANYGYTF. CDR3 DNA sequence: TGCGCCAGCAGCCAAGCGAGGATGACAGGGGCTAACTATGGCTACACCTTC.

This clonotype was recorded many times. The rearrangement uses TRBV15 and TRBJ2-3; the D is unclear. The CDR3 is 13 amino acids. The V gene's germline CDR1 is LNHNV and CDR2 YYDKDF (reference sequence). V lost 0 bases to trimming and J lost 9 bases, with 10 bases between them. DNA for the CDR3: TGTGCCACCAGCAGAGATCCGATCGAAACGCAGTATTTT. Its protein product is CATSRDPIETQYF.

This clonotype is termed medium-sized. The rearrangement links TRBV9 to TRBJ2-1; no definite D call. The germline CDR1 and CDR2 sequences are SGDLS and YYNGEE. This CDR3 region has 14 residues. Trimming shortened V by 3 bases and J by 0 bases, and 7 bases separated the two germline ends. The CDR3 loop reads CASSAGRSYNEQFF. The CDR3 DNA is TGTGCCAGCAGCGCGGGCCGCTCCTACAATGAGCAGTTCTTC.

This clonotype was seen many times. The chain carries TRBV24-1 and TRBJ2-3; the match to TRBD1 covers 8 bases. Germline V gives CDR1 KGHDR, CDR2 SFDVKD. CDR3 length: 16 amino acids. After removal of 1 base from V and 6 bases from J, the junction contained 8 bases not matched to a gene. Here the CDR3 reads CATSDFGQGPVDTQYF. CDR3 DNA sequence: TGTGCCACCAGTGATTTTGGACAGGGTCCCGTGGATACGCAGTATTTT.

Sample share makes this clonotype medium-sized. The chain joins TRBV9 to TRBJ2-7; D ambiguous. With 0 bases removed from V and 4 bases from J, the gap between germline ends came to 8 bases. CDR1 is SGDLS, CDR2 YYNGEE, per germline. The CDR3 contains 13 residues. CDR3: CASSVDPSYEQYF. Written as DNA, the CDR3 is TGTGCCAGCAGCGTAGACCCTTCATACGAGCAGTACTTC. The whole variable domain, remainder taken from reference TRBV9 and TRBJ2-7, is DSGVTQTPKHLITATGQRVTLRCSPRSGDLSVYWYQQSLDQGLQFLIQYYNGEERAKGNILERFSAQQFPDLHSELNLSSLELGDSALYFCASSVDPSYEQYFGPGTRLTVT.

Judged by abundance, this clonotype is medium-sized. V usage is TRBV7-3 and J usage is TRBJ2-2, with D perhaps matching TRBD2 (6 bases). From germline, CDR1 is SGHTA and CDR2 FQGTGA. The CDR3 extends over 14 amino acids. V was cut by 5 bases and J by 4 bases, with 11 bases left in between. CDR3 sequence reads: CASSRDSFTGELFF. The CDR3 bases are TGTGCCAGCAGCCGGGACTCCTTCACCGGGGAGCTGTTTTTT.

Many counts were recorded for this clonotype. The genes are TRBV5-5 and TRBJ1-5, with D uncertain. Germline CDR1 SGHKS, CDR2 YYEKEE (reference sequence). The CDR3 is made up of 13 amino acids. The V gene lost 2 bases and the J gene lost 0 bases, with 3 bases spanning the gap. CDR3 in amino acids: CASSFVSNQPQHF. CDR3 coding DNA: TGTGCCAGCAGCTTCGTTAGCAATCAGCCCCAGCATTTT. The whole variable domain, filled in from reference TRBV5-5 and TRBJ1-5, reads DAGVTQSPTHLIKTRGQQVTLRCSPISGHKSVSWYQQVLGQGPQFIFQYYEKEERGRGNFPDRFSARQFPNYSSELNVNALLLGDSALYLCASSFVSNQPQHFGDGTRLSIL.

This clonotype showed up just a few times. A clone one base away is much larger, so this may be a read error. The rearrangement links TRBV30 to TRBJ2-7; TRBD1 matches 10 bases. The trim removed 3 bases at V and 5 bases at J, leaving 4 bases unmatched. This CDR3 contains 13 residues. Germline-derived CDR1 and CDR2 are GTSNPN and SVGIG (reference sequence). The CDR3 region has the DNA TGTGCCTGGAGAGGGACAGGGGTCCACGAGCAGTACTTC. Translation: CAWRGTGVHEQYF.

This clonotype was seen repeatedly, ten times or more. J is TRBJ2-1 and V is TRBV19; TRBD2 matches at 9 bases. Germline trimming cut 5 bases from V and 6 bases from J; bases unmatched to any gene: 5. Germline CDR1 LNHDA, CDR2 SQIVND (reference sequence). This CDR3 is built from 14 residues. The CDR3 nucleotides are TGTGCCAGTAGTCTAGCGGGAAGTTTCAATGAGCAGTTCTTC. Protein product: CASSLAGSFNEQFF.

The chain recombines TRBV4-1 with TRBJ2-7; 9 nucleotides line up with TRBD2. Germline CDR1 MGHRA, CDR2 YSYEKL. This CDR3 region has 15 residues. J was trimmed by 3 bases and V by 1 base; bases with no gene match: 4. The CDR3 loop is CASSQGSGSIYEQYF. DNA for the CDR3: TGCGCCAGCAGCCAAGGTAGCGGGAGTATCTACGAGCAGTACTTC.

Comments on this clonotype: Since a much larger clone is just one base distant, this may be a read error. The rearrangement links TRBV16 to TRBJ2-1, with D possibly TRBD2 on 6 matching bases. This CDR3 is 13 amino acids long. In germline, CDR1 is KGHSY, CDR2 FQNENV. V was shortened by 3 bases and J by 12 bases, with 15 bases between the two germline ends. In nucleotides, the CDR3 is TGTGCCAGCAGCCACGAGACTAGGTCTGGGCAGTTCTTC. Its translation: CASSHETRSGQFF. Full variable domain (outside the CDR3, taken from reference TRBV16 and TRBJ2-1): GEEVAQTPKHLVRGEGQKAKLYCAPIKGHSYVFWYQQVLKNEFKFLISFQNENVFDETGMPKERFSAKCLPNSPCSLEIQATKLEDSAVYFCASSHETRSGQFFGPGTRLTVL.

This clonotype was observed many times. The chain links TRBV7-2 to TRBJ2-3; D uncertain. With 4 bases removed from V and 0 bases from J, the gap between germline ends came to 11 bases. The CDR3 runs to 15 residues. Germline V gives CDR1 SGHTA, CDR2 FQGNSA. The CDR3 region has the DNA TGTGCCAGCAGCTCGGCGCTCGGGAGCACAGATACGCAGTATTTT. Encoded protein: CASSSALGSTDTQYF.

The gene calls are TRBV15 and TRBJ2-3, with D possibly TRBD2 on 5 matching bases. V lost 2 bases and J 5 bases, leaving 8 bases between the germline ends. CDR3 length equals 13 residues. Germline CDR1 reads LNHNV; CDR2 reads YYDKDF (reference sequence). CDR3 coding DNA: TGTGCCACCAGCAGAAGCGGAATAGATACGCAGTATTTT. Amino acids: CATSRSGIDTQYF.

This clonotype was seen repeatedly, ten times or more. The CDR3 spells CASSLGVRDRPQHF. In DNA form, the CDR3 reads TGTGCCAGCAGCTTGGGTGTCAGGGATAGGCCCCAGCATTTT. The chain uses TRBV5-8 and TRBJ1-5, with D possibly being TRBD1 (5 bases). CDR3 length equals 14 residues. Trimming took off 0 bases at V and 9 bases at J, with 13 bases between the two ends. CDR1 is SGHTS, CDR2 YDEGEE, per germline.

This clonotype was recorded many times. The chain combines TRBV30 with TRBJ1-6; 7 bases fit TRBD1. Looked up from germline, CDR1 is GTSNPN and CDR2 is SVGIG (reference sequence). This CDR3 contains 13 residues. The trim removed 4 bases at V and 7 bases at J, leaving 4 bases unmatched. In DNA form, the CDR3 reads TGTGCCTGGAAGGGACAGCCGAATTCACCCCTCCACTTT. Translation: CAWKGQPNSPLHF.

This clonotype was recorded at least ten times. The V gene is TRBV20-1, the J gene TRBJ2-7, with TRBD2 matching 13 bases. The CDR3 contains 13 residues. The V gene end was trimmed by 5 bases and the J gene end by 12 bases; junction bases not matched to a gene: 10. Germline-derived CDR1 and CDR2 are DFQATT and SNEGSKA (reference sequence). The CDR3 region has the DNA TGCAGTGCTGTCACTAGCGGGAGGGCCCTCCTGTACTTC. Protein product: CSAVTSGRALLYF.

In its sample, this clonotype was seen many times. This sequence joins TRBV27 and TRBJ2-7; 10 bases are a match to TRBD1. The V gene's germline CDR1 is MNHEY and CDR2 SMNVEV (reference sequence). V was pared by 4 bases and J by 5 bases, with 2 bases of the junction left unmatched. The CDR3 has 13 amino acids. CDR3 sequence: CASSWTGGNEQYF. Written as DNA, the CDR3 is TGTGCCAGCAGTTGGACAGGGGGAAACGAGCAGTACTTC.

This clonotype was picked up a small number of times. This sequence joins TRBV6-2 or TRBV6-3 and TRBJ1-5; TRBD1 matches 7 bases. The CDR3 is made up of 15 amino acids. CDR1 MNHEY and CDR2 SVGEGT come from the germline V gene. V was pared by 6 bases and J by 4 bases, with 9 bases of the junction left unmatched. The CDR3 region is CASRPLDRENQPQHF. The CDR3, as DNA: TGTGCCAGCAGACCCCTCGACAGGGAAAATCAGCCCCAGCATTTT.

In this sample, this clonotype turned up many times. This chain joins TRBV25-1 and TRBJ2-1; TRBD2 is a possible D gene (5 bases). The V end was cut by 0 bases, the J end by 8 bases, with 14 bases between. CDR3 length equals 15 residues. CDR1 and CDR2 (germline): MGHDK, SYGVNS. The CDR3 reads CASSEYKGAVDEQFF. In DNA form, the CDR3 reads TGTGCCAGCAGTGAATACAAGGGAGCGGTCGATGAGCAGTTCTTC.

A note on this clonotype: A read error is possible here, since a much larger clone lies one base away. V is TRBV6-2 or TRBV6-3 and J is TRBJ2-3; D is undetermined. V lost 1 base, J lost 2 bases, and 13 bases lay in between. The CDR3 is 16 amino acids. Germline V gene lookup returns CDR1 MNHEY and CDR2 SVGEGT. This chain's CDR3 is CASSYLLREPTDTQYF. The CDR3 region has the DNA TGTGCCAGCAGTTACTTGTTAAGGGAACCCACAGATACGCAGTATTTT.

The CDR3 loop is CASSLGFAAFF. The CDR3 coding sequence is TGTGCCAGCAGCTTAGGGTTTGCAGCTTTCTTT. The chain couples TRBV7-2 to TRBJ1-1; D ambiguous. V gave up 1 base and J gave up 10 bases, with 7 bases separating them. This CDR3 has 11 residues. CDR1 and CDR2 (germline): SGHTA, FQGNSA.

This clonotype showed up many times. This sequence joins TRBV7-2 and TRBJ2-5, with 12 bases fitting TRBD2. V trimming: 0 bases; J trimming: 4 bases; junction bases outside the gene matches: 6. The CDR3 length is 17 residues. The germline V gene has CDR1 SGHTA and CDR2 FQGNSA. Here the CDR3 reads CASSLAGLAGLLETQYF. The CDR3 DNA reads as TGTGCCAGCAGCTTAGCAGGACTAGCGGGACTGCTAGAGACCCAGTACTTC.

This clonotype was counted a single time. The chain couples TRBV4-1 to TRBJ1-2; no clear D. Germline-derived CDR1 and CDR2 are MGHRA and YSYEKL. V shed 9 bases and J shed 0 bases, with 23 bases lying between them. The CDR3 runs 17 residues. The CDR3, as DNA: TGCGCCAGTAGCTTCGTGGGCGGTTTCCACCCTAACTATGGCTACACCTTC. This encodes CASSFVGGFHPNYGYTF.

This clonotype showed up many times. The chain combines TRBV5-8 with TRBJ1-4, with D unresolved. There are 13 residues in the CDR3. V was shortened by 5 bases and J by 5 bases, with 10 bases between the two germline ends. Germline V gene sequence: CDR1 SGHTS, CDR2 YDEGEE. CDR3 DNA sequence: TGTGCCAGCAGTTCTGCCTCGAATGAAAAACTGTTTTTT. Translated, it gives CASSSASNEKLFF.

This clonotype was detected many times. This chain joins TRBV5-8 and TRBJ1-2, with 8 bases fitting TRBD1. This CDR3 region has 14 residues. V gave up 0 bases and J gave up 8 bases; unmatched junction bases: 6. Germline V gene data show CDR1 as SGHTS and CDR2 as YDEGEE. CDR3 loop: CASSLVARGLGYTF. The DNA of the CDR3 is TGTGCCAGCAGCTTGGTCGCCAGGGGGCTCGGCTACACCTTC.